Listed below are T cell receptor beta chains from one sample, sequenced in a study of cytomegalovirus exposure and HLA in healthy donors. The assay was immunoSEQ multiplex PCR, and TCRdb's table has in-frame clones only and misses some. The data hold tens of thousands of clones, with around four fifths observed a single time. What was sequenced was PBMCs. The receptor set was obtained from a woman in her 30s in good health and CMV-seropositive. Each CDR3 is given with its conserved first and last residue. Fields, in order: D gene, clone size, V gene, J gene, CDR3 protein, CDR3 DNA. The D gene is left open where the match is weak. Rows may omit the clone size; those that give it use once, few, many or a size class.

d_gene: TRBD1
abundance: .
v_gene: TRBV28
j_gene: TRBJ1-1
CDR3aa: CASRQGAGTEAFF
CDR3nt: TGTGCCAGCAGACAGGGGGCGGGTACTGAAGCTTTCTTT

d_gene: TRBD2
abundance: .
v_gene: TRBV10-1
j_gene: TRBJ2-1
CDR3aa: CASPPGLAGDDEQFF
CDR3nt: TGCGCCAGTCCACCGGGACTAGCGGGAGACGATGAGCAGTTCTTC

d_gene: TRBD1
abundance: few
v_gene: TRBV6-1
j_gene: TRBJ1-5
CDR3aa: CASRGQSYQPQHF
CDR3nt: TGTGCCAGCAGGGGACAGTCCTATCAGCCCCAGCATTTT

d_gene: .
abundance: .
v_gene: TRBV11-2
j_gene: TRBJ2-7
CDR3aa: CASTKRDLNYEQYF
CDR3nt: TGTGCCAGCACCAAGAGGGACTTAAACTACGAGCAGTACTTC

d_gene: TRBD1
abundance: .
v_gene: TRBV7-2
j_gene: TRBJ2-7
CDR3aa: CASSLARGQKSSYEQYF
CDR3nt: TGTGCCAGCAGCTTAGCCCGGGGACAGAAGAGCTCCTACGAGCAGTACTTC

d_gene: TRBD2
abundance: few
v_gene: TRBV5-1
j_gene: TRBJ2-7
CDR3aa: CASSLAGTSGYEQYF
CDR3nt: TGCGCCAGCAGCTTGGCCGGGACTAGCGGCTACGAGCAGTACTTC

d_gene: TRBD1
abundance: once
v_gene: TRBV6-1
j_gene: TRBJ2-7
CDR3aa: CASSEEDRGTYEQYF
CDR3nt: TGTGCCAGCAGTGAGGAGGACAGGGGGACCTACGAGCAGTACTTC

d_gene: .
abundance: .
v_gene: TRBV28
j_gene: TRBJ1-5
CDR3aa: CASLQGKEPQHF
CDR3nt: TGTGCCAGCTTACAGGGAAAGGAGCCCCAGCATTTT

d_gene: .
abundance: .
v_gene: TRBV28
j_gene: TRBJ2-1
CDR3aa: CASCPTGVVEQFF
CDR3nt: TGTGCCAGCTGCCCGACAGGAGTGGTTGAGCAGTTCTTC

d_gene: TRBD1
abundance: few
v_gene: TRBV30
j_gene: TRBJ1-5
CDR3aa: CAWSTEDRQPQHF
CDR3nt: TGTGCCTGGAGTACAGAGGACAGGCAGCCCCAGCATTTT

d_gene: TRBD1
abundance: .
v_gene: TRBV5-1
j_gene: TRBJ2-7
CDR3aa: CASSGRQGVLGEQYF
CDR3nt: TGCGCCAGCAGCGGAAGACAGGGAGTATTGGGAGAGCAGTACTTC

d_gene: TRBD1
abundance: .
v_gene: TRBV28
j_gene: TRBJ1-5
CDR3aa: CASSSTGGRQPQHF
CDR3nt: TGTGCCAGCAGTTCAACAGGGGGCAGGCAGCCCCAGCATTTT

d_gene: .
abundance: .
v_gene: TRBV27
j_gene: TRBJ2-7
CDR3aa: CASSFRTSSYEQYF
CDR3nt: TGTGCCAGCAGTTTTCGCACGAGCTCCTACGAGCAGTACTTC

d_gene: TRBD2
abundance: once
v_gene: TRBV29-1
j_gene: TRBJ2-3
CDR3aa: CSVAISGGRVSDTQYF
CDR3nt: TGCAGCGTTGCAATTTCAGGCGGGAGGGTTTCAGATACGCAGTATTTT

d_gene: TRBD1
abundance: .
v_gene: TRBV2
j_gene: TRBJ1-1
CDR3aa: CASSVGQGARTEAFF
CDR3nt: TGTGCCAGCAGTGTGGGACAGGGGGCGAGGACTGAAGCTTTCTTT

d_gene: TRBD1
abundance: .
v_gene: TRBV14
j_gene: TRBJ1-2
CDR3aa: CASSQVGQAAGSYTF
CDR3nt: TGTGCCAGCAGCCAAGTTGGACAGGCTGCGGGATCCTACACCTTC

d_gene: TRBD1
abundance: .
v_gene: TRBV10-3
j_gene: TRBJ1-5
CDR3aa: CATRKGQENQPQHF
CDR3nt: TGTGCCACTCGGAAGGGACAGGAAAATCAGCCCCAGCATTTT

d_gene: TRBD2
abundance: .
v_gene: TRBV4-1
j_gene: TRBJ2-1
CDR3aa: CASSRTSGSIGLSNEQFF
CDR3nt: TGCGCCAGCAGCCGGACTAGCGGGTCTATTGGCCTCTCAAATGAGCAGTTCTTC

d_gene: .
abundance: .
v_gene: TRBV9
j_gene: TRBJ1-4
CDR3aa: CASSVSPGDWEKLFF
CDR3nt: TGTGCCAGCAGCGTATCCCCAGGGGATTGGGAAAAACTGTTTTTT

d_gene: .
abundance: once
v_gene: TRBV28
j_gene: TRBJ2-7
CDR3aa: CASSSHRTATYEQYF
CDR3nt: TGTGCCAGCAGTTCCCATAGGACAGCTACCTACGAGCAGTACTTC

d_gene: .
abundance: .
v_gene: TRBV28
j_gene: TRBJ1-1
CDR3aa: CASSATENTEAFF
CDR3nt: TGTGCCAGCAGTGCGACAGAGAACACTGAAGCTTTCTTT

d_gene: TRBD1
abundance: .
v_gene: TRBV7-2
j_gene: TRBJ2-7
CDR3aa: CASSLQKTGGSDEQYF
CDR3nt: TGTGCCAGCAGCTTACAGAAGACAGGGGGGAGCGACGAGCAGTACTTC

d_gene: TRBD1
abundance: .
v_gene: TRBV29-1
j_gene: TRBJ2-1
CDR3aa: CSGVGQYNEQFF
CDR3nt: TGCAGCGGCGTGGGACAGTACAATGAGCAGTTCTTC

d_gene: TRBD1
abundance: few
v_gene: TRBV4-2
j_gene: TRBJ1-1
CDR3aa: CASSQGTGGKDTEAFF
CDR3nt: TGTGCCAGCAGCCAAGGTACAGGGGGCAAGGACACTGAAGCTTTCTTT

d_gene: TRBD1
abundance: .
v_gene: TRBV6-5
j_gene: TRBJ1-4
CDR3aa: CASSHTGENEKLFF
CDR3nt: TGTGCCAGCAGCCATACAGGGGAGAATGAAAAACTGTTTTTT

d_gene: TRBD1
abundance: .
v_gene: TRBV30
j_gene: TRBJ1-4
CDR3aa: CAWSAGTAYEKLFF
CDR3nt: TGTGCCTGGAGTGCCGGGACAGCGTACGAAAAACTGTTTTTT

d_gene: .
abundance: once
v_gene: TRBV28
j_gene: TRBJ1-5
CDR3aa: CASNGGTGQPQHF
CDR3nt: TGTGCCAGCAACGGCGGCACAGGGCAGCCCCAGCATTTT

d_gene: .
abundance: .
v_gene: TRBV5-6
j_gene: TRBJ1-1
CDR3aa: CATSGRDTEAFF
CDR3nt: TGTGCCACCTCCGGGCGGGATACTGAAGCTTTCTTT

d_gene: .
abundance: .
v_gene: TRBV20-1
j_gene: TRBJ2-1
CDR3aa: CSAFETAEQFF
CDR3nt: TGCAGTGCTTTCGAGACAGCGGAGCAGTTCTTC

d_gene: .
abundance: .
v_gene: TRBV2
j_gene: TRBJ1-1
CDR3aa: CASSRVTEAFF
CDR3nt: TGTGCCAGCAGTCGGGTGACTGAAGCTTTCTTT

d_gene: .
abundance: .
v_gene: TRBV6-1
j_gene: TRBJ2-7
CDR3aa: CASRLPDYEQYF
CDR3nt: TGTGCCAGCCGACTCCCTGATTACGAGCAGTACTTC

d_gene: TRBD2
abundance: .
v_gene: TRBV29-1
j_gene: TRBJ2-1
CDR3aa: CSVDGLAGGYNEQFF
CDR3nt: TGCAGCGTTGACGGCCTAGCGGGAGGCTACAATGAGCAGTTCTTC

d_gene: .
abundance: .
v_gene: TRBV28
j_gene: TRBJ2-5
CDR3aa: CASSPPRGNQETQYF
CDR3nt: TGTGCCAGCAGCCCCCCCAGGGGCAATCAAGAGACCCAGTACTTC

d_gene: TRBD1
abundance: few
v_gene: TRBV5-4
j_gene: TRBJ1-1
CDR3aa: CASSFGQGKRNTEAFF
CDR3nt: TGTGCCAGCAGCTTTGGACAGGGGAAGAGAAACACTGAAGCTTTCTTT

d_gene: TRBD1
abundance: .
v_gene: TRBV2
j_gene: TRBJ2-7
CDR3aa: CASSGGQVGPYEQYF
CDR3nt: TGTGCCAGCAGTGGGGGACAGGTGGGGCCCTACGAGCAGTACTTC

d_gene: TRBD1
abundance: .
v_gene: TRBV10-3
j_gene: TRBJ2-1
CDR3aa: CAISPTGAPGEQFF
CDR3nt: TGTGCCATCAGTCCGACAGGGGCCCCGGGTGAGCAGTTCTTC

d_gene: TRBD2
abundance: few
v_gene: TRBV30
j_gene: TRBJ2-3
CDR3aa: CAWSGGGRSTDTQYF
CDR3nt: TGTGCCTGGAGTGGCGGGGGTCGGAGCACAGATACGCAGTATTTT

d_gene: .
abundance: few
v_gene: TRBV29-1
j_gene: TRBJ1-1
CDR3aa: CSVDWGGNTEAFF
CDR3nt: TGCAGCGTTGACTGGGGGGGGAACACTGAAGCTTTCTTT

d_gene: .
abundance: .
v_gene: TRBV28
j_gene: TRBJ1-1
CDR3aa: CASSLGTGPGHTEAFF
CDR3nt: TGTGCCAGCAGTTTAGGAACAGGTCCCGGGCACACTGAAGCTTTCTTT

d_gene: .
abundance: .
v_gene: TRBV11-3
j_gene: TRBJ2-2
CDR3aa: CASSPTAPTGPRAGELFF
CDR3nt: TGTGCCAGCAGCCCAACCGCCCCGACAGGCCCAAGGGCCGGGGAGCTGTTTTTT